This TCR beta chain was found in a study of T cell changes during pregnancy in multiple sclerosis. Here immunoSEQ multiplex PCR was the method, and the copy in TCRdb shows in-frame clones only, minus some. The sample consists of roughly 72,000 clones, around 94% of them appearing once. Germline V gene lookup returns CDR1 SGHDT and CDR2 YYEEEE. The CDR3 contains 15 residues. Trimming took off 3 bases at V and 0 bases at J, with 7 bases between the two ends. V and J are TRBV5-6 and TRBJ1-6; no reliable D call. This TCR came from a female donor with multiple sclerosis, enrolled in a pregnancy study. The input for sequencing was CD4+ T cells from peripheral blood mononuclear cells, taken before pregnancy. The CDR3 sequence: CASSSLRSYNSPLHF. Here the CDR3 DNA reads TGTGCCAGCAGCTCCCTCCGCTCCTATAATTCACCCCTCCACTTT.